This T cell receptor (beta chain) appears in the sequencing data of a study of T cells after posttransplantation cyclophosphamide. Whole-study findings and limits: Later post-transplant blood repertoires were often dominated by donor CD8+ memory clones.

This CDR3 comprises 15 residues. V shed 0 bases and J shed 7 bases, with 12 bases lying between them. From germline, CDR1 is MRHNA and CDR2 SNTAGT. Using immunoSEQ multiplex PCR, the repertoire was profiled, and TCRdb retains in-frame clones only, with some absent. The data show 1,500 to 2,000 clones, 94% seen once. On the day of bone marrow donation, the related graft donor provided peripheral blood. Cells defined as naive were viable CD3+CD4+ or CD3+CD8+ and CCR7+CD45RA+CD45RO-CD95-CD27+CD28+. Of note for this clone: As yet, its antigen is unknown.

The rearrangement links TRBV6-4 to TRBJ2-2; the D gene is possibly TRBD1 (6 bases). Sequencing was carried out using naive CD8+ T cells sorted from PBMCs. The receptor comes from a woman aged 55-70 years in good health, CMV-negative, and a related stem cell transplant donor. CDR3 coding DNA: TGTGCCAGCAGTGACTCGATTGGGGGCGTCGGGGAGCTGTTTTTT. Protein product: CASSDSIGGVGELFF.